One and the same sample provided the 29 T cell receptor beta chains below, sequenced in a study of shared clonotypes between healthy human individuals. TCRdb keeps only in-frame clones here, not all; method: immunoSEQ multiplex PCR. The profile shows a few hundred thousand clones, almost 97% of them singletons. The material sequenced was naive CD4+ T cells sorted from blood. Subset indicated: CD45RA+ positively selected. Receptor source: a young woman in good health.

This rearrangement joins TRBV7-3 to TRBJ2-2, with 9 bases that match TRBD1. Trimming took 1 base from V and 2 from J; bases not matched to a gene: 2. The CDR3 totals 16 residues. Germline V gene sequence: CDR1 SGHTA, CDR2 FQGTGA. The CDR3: CASSLMDRGNTGELFF. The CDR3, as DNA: TGTGCCAGCAGCTTAATGGACAGGGGAAACACCGGGGAGCTGTTTTTT. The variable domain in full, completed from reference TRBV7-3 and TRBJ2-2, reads GAGVSQTPSNKVTEKGKYVELRCDPISGHTALYWYRQSLGQGPEFLIYFQGTGAADDSGLPNDRFFAVRPEGSVSTLKIQRTERGDSAVYLCASSLMDRGNTGELFFGEGSRLTVL.

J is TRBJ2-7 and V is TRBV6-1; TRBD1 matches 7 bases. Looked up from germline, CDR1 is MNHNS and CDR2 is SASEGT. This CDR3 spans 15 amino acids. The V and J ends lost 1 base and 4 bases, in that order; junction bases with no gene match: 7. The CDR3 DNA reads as TGTGCCAGCAGTGAAGGAAGGGGGCTTGCTTACGAGCAGTACTTC. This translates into CASSEGRGLAYEQYF.

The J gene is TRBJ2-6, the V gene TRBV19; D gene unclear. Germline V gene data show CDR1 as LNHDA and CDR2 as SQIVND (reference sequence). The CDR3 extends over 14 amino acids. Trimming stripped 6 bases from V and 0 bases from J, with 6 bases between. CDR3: CASRPNSGANVLTF. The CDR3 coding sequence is TGTGCCAGTAGACCGAACTCTGGGGCCAACGTCCTGACTTTC.

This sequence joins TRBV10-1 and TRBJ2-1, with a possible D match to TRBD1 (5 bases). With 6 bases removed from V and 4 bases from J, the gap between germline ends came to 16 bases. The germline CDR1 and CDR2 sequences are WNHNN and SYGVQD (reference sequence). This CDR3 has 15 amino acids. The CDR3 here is CASSPDRLGYNEQFF. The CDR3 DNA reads TGCGCCAGCAGCCCTGACAGATTGGGGTACAATGAGCAGTTCTTC.

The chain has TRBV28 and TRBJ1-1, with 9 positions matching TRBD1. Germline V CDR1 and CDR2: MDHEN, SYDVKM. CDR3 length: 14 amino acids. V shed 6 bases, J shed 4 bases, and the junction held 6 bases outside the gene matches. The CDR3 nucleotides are TGTGCCAGCAGACCCGGACAGGGGTCCACTGAAGCTTTCTTT. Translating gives CASRPGQGSTEAFF.

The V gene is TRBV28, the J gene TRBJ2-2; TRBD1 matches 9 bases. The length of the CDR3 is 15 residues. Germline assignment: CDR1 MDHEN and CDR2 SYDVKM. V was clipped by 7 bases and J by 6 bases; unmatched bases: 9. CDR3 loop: CASTTSQGAAGELFF. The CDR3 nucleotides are TGTGCCAGCACTACCTCACAGGGGGCGGCCGGGGAGCTGTTTTTT.

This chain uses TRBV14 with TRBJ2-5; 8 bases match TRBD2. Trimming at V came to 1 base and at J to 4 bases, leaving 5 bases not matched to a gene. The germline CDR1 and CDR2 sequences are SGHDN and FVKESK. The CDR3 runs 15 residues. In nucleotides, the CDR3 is TGTGCCAGCAGCCAAGGACTAGCGTCTCTAGAGACCCAGTACTTC. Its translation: CASSQGLASLETQYF.

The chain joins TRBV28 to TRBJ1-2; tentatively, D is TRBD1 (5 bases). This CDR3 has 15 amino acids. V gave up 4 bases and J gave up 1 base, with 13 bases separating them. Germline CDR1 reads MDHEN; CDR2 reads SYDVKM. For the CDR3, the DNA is TGTGCCAGCAGTTCGGGTAGAGGACATAACTATGGCTACACCTTC. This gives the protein CASSSGRGHNYGYTF.

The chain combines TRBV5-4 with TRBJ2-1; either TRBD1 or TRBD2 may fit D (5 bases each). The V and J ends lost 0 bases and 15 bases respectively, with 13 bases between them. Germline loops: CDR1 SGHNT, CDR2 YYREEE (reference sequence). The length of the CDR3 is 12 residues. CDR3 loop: CASSLGIGTRFF. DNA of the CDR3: TGTGCCAGCAGCTTGGGGATAGGGACGAGGTTCTTC.

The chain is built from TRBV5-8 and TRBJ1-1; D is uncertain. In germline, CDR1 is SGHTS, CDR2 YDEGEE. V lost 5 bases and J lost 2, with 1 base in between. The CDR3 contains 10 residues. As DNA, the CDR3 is TGTGCCAGCAGAAACACTGAAGCTTTCTTT. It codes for CASRNTEAFF.

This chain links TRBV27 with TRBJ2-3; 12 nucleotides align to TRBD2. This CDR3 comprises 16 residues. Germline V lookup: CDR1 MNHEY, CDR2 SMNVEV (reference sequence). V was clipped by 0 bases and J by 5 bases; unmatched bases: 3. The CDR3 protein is CASSLSASGGVDTQYF. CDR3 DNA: TGTGCCAGCAGTTTATCGGCTAGCGGGGGGGTAGATACGCAGTATTTT.

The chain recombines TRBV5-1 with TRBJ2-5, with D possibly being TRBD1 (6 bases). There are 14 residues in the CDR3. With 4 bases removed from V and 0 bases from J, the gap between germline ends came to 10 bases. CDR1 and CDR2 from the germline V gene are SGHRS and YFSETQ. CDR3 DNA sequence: TGCGCCAGCAGCCAAACAGGGTACCAAGAGACCCAGTACTTC. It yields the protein CASSQTGYQETQYF.

The CDR3 sequence is CASSLATGAYEQYF. The CDR3 region has the DNA TGTGCCAGCAGTTTGGCGACGGGAGCTTACGAGCAGTACTTC. The chain combines TRBV28 with TRBJ2-7; possibly TRBD2 for D (6 bases). The CDR3 covers 14 residues. Germline V lookup: CDR1 MDHEN, CDR2 SYDVKM. V gave up 3 bases and J gave up 4 bases, with 13 bases separating them.

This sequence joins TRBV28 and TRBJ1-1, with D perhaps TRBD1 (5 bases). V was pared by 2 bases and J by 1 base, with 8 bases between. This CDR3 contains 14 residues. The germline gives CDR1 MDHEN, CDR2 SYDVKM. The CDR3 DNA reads TGTGCCAGCAGTTTAGGGGCCGCGAACACTGAAGCTTTCTTT. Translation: CASSLGAANTEAFF.

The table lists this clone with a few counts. The CDR3 DNA reads as TGTGCCAGTAGTATGACCCTAGCTAACTATGGCTACACCTTC. Encoded protein: CASSMTLANYGYTF. This chain joins TRBV19 and TRBJ1-2, with D unclear. From germline, CDR1 is LNHDA and CDR2 SQIVND (reference sequence). The V end lost 3 bases, the J end lost 0 bases, and 8 bases lay between the germline ends. This CDR3 has 14 residues.

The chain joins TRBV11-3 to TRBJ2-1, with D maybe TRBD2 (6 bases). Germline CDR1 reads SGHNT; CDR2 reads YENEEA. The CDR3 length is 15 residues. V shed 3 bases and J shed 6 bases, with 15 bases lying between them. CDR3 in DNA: TGTGCCAGCAGCTTCGGCCCAATGGGGGGCAATGAGCAGTTCTTC. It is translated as CASSFGPMGGNEQFF.

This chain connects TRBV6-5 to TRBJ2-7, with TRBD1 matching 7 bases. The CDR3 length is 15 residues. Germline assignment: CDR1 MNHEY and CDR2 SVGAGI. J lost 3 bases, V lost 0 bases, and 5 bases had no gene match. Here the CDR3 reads CASSYSTGRVYEQYF. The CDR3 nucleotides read TGTGCCAGCAGTTACTCGACAGGGCGGGTCTACGAGCAGTACTTC.

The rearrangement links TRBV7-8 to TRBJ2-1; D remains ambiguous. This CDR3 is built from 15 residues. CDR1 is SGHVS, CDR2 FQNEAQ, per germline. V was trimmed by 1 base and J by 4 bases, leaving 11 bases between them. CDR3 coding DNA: TGTGCCAGCAGCTTAGAGGTGGTGGGGTACAATGAGCAGTTCTTC. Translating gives CASSLEVVGYNEQFF.

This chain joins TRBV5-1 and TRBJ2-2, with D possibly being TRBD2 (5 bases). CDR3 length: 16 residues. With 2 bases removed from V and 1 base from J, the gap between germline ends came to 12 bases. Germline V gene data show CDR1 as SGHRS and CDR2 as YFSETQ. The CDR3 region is CASSLDGGRNTGELFF. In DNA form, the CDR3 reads TGCGCCAGCAGCTTAGACGGAGGCAGGAACACCGGGGAGCTGTTTTTT.

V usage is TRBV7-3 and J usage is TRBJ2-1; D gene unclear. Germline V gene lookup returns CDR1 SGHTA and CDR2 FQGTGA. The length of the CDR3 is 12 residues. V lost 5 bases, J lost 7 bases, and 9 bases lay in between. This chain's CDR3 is CASSQDGNEQFF. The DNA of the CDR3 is TGTGCCAGCAGCCAAGACGGAAATGAGCAGTTCTTC.

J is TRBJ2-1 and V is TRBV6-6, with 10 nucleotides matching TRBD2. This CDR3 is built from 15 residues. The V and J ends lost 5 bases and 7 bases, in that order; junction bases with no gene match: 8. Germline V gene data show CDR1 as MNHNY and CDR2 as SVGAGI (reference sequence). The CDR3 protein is CASSGLAGERNEQFF. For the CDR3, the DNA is TGTGCCAGCAGTGGGCTAGCGGGAGAGAGGAATGAGCAGTTCTTC.

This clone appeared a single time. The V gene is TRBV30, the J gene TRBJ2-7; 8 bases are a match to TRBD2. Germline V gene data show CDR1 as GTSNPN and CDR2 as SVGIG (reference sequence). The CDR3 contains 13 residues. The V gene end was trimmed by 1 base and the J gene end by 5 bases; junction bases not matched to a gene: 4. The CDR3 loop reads CAWSDGTRDEQYF. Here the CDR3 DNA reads TGTGCCTGGAGTGACGGGACTAGGGACGAGCAGTACTTC.

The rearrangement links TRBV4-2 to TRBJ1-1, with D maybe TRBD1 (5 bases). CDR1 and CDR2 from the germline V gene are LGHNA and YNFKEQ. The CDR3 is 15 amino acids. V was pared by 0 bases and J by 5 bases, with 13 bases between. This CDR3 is CASSQDHEGQTEAFF. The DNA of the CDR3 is TGTGCCAGCAGCCAAGATCATGAGGGGCAGACTGAAGCTTTCTTT.

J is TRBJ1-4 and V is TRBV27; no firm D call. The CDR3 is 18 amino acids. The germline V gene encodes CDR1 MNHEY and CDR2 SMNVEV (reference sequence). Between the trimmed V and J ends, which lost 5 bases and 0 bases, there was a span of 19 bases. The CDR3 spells CASSRIPGGFATNEKLFF. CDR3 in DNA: TGTGCCAGCAGTCGGATACCCGGTGGTTTTGCAACTAATGAAAAACTGTTTTTT. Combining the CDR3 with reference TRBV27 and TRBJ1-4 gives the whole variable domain EAQVTQNPRYLITVTGKKLTVTCSQNMNHEYMSWYRQDPGLGLRQIYYSMNVEVTDKGDVPEGYKVSRKEKRNFPLILESPSPNQTSLYFCASSRIPGGFATNEKLFFGSGTQLSVL.

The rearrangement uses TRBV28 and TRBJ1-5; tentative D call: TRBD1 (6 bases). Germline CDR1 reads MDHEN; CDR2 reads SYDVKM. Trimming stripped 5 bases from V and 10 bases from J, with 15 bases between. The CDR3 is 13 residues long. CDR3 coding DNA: TGTGCCAGCAGTGTGGGACACATTGTTCCCCAGCATTTT. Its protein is CASSVGHIVPQHF.

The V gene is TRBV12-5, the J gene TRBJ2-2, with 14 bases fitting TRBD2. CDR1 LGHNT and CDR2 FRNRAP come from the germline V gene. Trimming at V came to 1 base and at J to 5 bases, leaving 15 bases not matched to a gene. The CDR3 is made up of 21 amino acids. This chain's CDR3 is CASGLAPSTSGRALVTGELFF. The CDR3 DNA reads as TGTGCTAGTGGTTTGGCACCATCGACTAGCGGGAGGGCCCTTGTTACCGGGGAGCTGTTTTTT.

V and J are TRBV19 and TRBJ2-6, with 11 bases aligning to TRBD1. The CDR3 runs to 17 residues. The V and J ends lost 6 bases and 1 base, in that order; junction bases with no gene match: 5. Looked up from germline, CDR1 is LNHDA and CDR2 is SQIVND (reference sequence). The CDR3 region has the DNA TGTGCCAGTAGCTCGGGGACAGGGGGGTCTGGGGCCAACGTCCTGACTTTC. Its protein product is CASSSGTGGSGANVLTF.

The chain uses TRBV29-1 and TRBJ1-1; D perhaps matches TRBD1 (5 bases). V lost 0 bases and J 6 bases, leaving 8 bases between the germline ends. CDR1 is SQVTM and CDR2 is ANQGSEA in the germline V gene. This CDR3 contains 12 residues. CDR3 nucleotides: TGCAGCGTTGAAGATACGGGGGCTGAAGCTTTCTTT. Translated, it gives CSVEDTGAEAFF.

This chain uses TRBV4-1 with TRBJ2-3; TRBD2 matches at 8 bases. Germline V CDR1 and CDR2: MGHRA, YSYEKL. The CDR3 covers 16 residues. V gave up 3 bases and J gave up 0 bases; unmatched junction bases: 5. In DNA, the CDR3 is TGCGCCAGCAGCCAGCCGGGGGGGGCTAGCACAGATACGCAGTATTTT. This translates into CASSQPGGASTDTQYF.